This T cell receptor beta chain was profiled in a study of Ad26.COV2.S vaccination and SARS-CoV-2 variants. Repertoires were generated with immunoSEQ multiplex PCR, while TCRdb's copy carries only in-frame clones and drops some. In the table there are 400,000 or so clones, less than 90% of which are singletons. The CDR3 contains 14 residues. Trimming cost V 6 bases and J 1 base, with 11 bases left between them. Germline values: CDR1 MNHNS, CDR2 SASEGT. The treatment here: around 19 received Ad26.COV2.S at low or high dose, single or two shots; about five received placebo; per-sample allocation not given. It was on day 63 after the first vaccine or placebo injection that samples were taken.

The chain combines TRBV6-1 with TRBJ2-3; D tentatively fits TRBD1 or TRBD2 (6 bases each). The sequence was collected from a person aged 18-65 years who received the Ad26.COV2.S COVID-19 vaccine or a placebo. The sample in question was peripheral blood, obtained in a trial of Ad26.COV2.S vaccine versus placebo. This chain's CDR3 is CASRERGGTDTQYF. In nucleotides, the CDR3 is TGTGCCAGCAGAGAAAGGGGGGGCACAGATACGCAGTATTTT.